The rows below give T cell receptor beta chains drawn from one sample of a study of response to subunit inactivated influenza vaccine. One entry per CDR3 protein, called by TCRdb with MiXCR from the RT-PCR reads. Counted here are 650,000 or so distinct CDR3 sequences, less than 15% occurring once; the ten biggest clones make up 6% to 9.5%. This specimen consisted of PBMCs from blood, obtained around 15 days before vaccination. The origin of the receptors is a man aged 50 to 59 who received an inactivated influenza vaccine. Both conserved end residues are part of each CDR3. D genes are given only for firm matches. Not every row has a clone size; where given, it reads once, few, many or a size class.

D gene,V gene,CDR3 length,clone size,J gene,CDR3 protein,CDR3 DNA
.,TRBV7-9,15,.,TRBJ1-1,CASSLEGAGPTEAFF,TGTGCCAGCAGCTTAGAGGGTGCAGGGCCCACTGAAGCTTTCTTT
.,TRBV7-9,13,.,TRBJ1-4,CASSSSLSEKLFF,TGTGCCAGCAGCTCCTCCCTCTCGGAAAAACTGTTTTTT
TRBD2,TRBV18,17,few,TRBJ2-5,CASSPIVAGGPQETQYF,TGTGCCAGCTCACCAATCGTAGCGGGGGGTCCCCAAGAGACCCAGTACTTC
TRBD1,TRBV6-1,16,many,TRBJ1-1,CASSIRTGGMNTEAFF,TGTGCCAGCAGTATCCGGACAGGGGGCATGAACACTGAAGCTTTCTTT
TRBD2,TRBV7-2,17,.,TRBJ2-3,CASSLAPSGGGTDTQYF,TGTGCCAGCAGCTTAGCCCCTAGCGGGGGGGGCACAGATACGCAGTATTTT
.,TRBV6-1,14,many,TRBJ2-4,CASSDRGRRNIQYF,TGTGCCAGCAGTGATCGGGGGAGGAGAAACATTCAGTACTTC
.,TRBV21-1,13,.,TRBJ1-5,CASADGGCQPQHF,TGTGCCAGCGCTGATGGAGGTTGTCAGCCCCAGCATTTT
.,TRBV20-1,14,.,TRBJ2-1,CSAKRGGPYNEQFF,TGCAGTGCTAAAAGGGGGGGCCCGTACAATGAGCAGTTCTTC
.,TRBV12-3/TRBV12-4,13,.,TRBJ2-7,CASSSGTNNEQYF,TGTGCCAGCAGTTCCGGGACAAATAACGAGCAGTACTTC
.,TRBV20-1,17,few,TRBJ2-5,CSARNKDPQGPPETQYF,TGCAGTGCTAGAAACAAAGACCCACAGGGACCCCCAGAGACCCAGTACTTC
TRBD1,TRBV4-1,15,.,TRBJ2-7,CASSTLRDRFYEQYF,TGCGCCAGCAGCACCCTCCGGGACAGGTTCTACGAGCAGTACTTC
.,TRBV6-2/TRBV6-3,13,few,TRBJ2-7,CASGMGLNYEQYF,TGTGCCAGCGGGATGGGTCTTAACTACGAGCAGTACTTC
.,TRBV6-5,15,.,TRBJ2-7,CASSYRGPASYEQYF,TGTGCCAGCAGTTACCGGGGGCCAGCCTCCTACGAGCAGTACTTC
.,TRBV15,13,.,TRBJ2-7,CATSRAPSYEQYF,TGTGCCACCAGCAGAGCTCCCTCCTACGAGCAGTACTTC
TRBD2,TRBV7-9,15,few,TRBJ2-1,CASSPGLAGGSEQFF,TGTGCCAGCAGCCCTGGACTAGCGGGGGGCAGTGAGCAGTTCTTC
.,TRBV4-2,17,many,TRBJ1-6,CASSQEWFAGNNSPLHF,TGTGCCAGCAGCCAAGAATGGTTCGCAGGGAACAATTCACCCCTCCACTTT
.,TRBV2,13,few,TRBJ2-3,CASRGPRTDTQYF,TGTGCCAGCAGAGGACCACGCACAGATACGCAGTATTTT
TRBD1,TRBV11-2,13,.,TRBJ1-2,CASSLGRGPFLTF,TGTGCCAGCAGCTTAGGCAGGGGGCCTTTTCTCACCTTC
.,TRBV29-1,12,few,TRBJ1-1,CSVGSGRTEAFF,TGCAGCGTTGGCTCCGGGCGTACTGAAGCTTTCTTT
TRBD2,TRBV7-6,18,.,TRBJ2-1,CASSLGPPGLVPYNEQFF,TGTGCCAGCAGCTTAGGTCCTCCGGGACTAGTTCCTTACAATGAGCAGTTCTTC
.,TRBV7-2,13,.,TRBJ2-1,CASRYTGLGEQFF,TGTGCCAGCAGATATACAGGGTTGGGTGAGCAGTTCTTC